One and the same sample provided the 30 T cell receptor beta chains below, sequenced in a study of T cell repertoires in cytomegalovirus infection. TCRdb reanalysed the reads using MiXCR and keeps one entry per CDR3 protein. The data hold more than 85,000 distinct CDR3 sequences, with more than 20% observed a single time. Sequencing was carried out using CD8+ T cells from PBMCs. These receptors were collected from a human donor in good health (CMV status not recorded). Some clones in this sample may be carry-over from other donors' samples.

The table lists this clonotype with many counts. The chain is built from TRBV7-2 and TRBJ2-7; D assignment may be TRBD1 or TRBD2 (6 bases each). V lost 5 bases and J lost 1, with 9 bases in between. CDR3 length: 13 residues. Looked up from germline, CDR1 is SGHTA and CDR2 is FQGNSA. The CDR3 is CASSQGTSYEQYF. CDR3 DNA sequence: TGTGCCAGCAGCCAGGGGACTTCCTACGAGCAGTACTTC.

This clonotype was seen only a few times. The chain has TRBV5-1 and TRBJ2-1; TRBD2 agrees at 8 bases. The CDR3 length is 16 residues. V lost 1 base, J lost 8 bases, and 11 bases stayed unmatched. CDR1 and CDR2 (germline): SGHRS, YFSETQ. CDR3 bases: TGCGCCAGCAGCTTGCCCTCCGGGGGGGGCTTGGATGAGCAGTTCTTC. Its translation: CASSLPSGGGLDEQFF.

This chain joins TRBV14 and TRBJ1-3; D remains unclear. The CDR3 consists of 14 residues. Trimming left V 3 bases short and J 4 bases short, with 10 bases between. Germline assignment: CDR1 SGHDN and CDR2 FVKESK. The chain's CDR3 is CASSHRTLGNTIYF. The CDR3 bases are TGTGCCAGCAGCCACCGGACCCTGGGAAACACCATATATTTT. The whole variable domain, filled in from reference TRBV14 and TRBJ1-3, reads EAGVTQFPSHSVIEKGQTVTLRCDPISGHDNLYWYRRVMGKEIKFLLHFVKESKQDESGMPNNRFLAERTGGTYSTLKVQPAELEDSGVYFCASSHRTLGNTIYFGEGSWLTVV.

The CDR3 loop is CASSRDRGKNGYTF. The CDR3, as DNA: TGTGCCAGCAGCCGGGACAGGGGGAAAAATGGCTACACCTTC. The chain couples TRBV5-4 to TRBJ1-2; 11 bases line up with TRBD1. The CDR3 length is 14 residues. The V and J ends lost 4 bases and 6 bases, in that order; junction bases with no gene match: 5. Germline V gene lookup returns CDR1 SGHNT and CDR2 YYREEE (reference sequence).

This sequence joins TRBV24-1 and TRBJ1-5; no definite D call. CDR3 size: 14 residues. V shed 2 bases and J shed 1 base, with 5 bases lying between them. Germline CDR1 and CDR2: KGHDR and SFDVKD. The CDR3 sequence: CATSDSDSNQPQHF. The CDR3 DNA sequence: TGTGCCACCAGTGATTCCGACAGCAATCAGCCCCAGCATTTT.

This clonotype came up many times. The CDR3 DNA sequence: TGTGCCAGCAGCTATACTAGCGGGGGGGGCGAGACCCAGTACTTC. It is translated as CASSYTSGGGETQYF. The chain combines TRBV7-2 with TRBJ2-5; 13 bases match TRBD2. CDR3 length equals 15 residues. V lost 4 bases, J lost 5 bases, and 4 bases stayed unmatched. Germline V CDR1 and CDR2: SGHTA, FQGNSA.

The chain is built from TRBV29-1 and TRBJ2-7; a possible D gene is TRBD2 (5 bases). Deletions cut 5 bases from V and 0 bases from J, with 8 bases between. The CDR3 length is 12 residues. Germline lookup yields CDR1 SQVTM and CDR2 ANQGSEA. In DNA, the CDR3 is TGCAGCGTTACAACTAGCTCCTACGAGCAGTACTTC. Translation: CSVTTSSYEQYF.

Only a few counts were recorded for this clonotype. V and J are TRBV4-2 and TRBJ2-5; D uncertain. The CDR3 totals 15 residues. CDR1 and CDR2 (germline): LGHNA, YNFKEQ. The germline V and J ends were trimmed by 0 bases and 4 bases, with 12 bases remaining between them. Here the CDR3 DNA reads TGTGCCAGCAGCCAAGAAGTAGGTCCCCGAGAGACCCAGTACTTC. This gives the protein CASSQEVGPRETQYF.

The rearrangement uses TRBV7-9 and TRBJ2-1, with D uncertain. This CDR3 has 13 amino acids. Germline loops: CDR1 SEHNR, CDR2 FQNEAQ (reference sequence). The germline V and J ends were trimmed by 5 bases and 4 bases, with 9 bases remaining between them. This chain's CDR3 is CASSRPGYNEQFF. CDR3 sequence (DNA): TGTGCCAGCAGCCGGCCGGGTTACAATGAGCAGTTCTTC.

This chain joins TRBV7-6 and TRBJ2-1; 9 nucleotides align to TRBD1. V lost 3 bases, J lost 0 bases, and 12 bases stayed unmatched. Germline CDR1 and CDR2: SGHVS and FNYEAQ. The CDR3 covers 19 residues. The CDR3 DNA reads as TGTGCCAGCAGCTTGGACAGGGGTCGTAGCTTAGGCTCCTACAATGAGCAGTTCTTC. Translating it yields CASSLDRGRSLGSYNEQFF.

This clonotype was seen only a few times. V and J are TRBV28 and TRBJ2-7; D is ambiguous. Trimming removed 7 bases from V and 6 bases from J, with 13 bases in between. Germline CDR1 and CDR2: MDHEN and SYDVKM. CDR3 size: 12 residues. The CDR3 reads CASKPGSGEQYF. The DNA for the CDR3 is TGTGCCAGCAAGCCAGGTTCGGGCGAGCAGTACTTC.

This clonotype was counted at least ten times. The rearrangement uses TRBV7-8 and TRBJ1-1; D unresolved. Germline CDR1 is SGHVS and CDR2 is FQNEAQ. Trimming took off 2 bases at V and 0 bases at J, with 7 bases between the two ends. The CDR3 sequence is 14 residues long. DNA of the CDR3: TGTGCCAGCAGCTTATTGGTTTTGAACACTGAAGCTTTCTTT. This encodes CASSLLVLNTEAFF.

This clonotype was recorded many times. This chain uses TRBV7-2 with TRBJ1-2; a possible D gene is TRBD1 (5 bases). The CDR3 is 14 amino acids. Deletions cut 4 bases from V and 6 bases from J, with 15 bases between. The germline CDR1 and CDR2 sequences are SGHTA and FQGNSA. CDR3 sequence (DNA): TGTGCCAGCAGCTCGTACATGGTACAGGATGGCTACACCTTC. Translation gives CASSSYMVQDGYTF.

Many counts were recorded for this clonotype. The V gene is TRBV19, the J gene TRBJ1-1; D ambiguous. Germline V lookup: CDR1 LNHDA, CDR2 SQIVND (reference sequence). The V gene lost 5 bases and the J gene lost 1 base, with 11 bases spanning the gap. The CDR3 spans 14 residues. CDR3 coding DNA: TGTGCCAGTAGTTCCAGGACGGGGAACACTGAAGCTTTCTTT. As protein: CASSSRTGNTEAFF. Together with reference TRBV19 and TRBJ1-1, the CDR3 gives the full variable domain: DGGITQSPKYLFRKEGQNVTLSCEQNLNHDAMYWYRQDPGQGLRLIYYSQIVNDFQKGDIAEGYSVSREKKESFPLTVTSAQKNPTAFYLCASSSRTGNTEAFFGQGTRLTVV.

This clonotype was picked up many times. The gene calls are TRBV7-8 and TRBJ2-1; 9 bases map to TRBD1. Looked up from germline, CDR1 is SGHVS and CDR2 is FQNEAQ. Germline trimming cut 0 bases from V and 9 bases from J; bases unmatched to any gene: 15. This CDR3 is 18 amino acids long. CDR3 sequence reads: CASSLAVGWDRVKGEQFF. The CDR3 coding sequence is TGTGCCAGCAGCTTAGCAGTGGGTTGGGACAGGGTTAAGGGTGAGCAGTTCTTC.

The chain recombines TRBV29-1 with TRBJ2-2, with 11 bases fitting TRBD1. Germline V gene lookup returns CDR1 SQVTM and CDR2 ANQGSEA. CDR3 length equals 13 residues. Trimming at V came to 6 bases and at J to 7 bases, leaving 4 bases not matched to a gene. The CDR3, as DNA: TGCAGCGTGGAGGGGACAGGGGGCGGGGAGCTGTTTTTT. Amino acid sequence: CSVEGTGGGELFF.

This chain connects TRBV20-1 to TRBJ2-7, with TRBD1 matching over 9 bases. With V trimmed by 8 bases and J by 3 bases, 20 bases remained unmatched. Germline CDR1 and CDR2: DFQATT and SNEGSKA (reference sequence). The CDR3 length is 17 residues. This chain's CDR3 is CSPSVWAAAGQGYEQYF. The DNA of the CDR3 is TGCAGTCCCAGCGTCTGGGCAGCGGCGGGACAGGGCTACGAGCAGTACTTC.

In its sample, this clonotype was seen many times. The chain uses TRBV11-2 and TRBJ2-1; 8 bases fit TRBD1. The CDR3 is 14 amino acids. Germline V gives CDR1 SGHAT, CDR2 FQNNGV. V dropped 2 bases and J dropped 6; count of bases not matched to a gene: 3. The CDR3 protein is CASSLQGAGNEQFF. The DNA for the CDR3 is TGTGCCAGCAGCTTACAGGGGGCTGGCAATGAGCAGTTCTTC.

The chain carries TRBV11-2 and TRBJ1-6, with TRBD1 identical over 11 bases. This CDR3 has 15 residues. CDR1 is SGHAT, CDR2 FQNNGV, per germline. V gave up 4 bases and J gave up 9 bases; unmatched junction bases: 5. The CDR3 protein is CASSWRTGGSSPLHF. CDR3 DNA sequence: TGTGCCAGCAGCTGGAGGACAGGGGGCAGTTCACCCCTCCACTTT.

This clonotype was observed many times. The chain uses TRBV30 and TRBJ1-1; possible D gene TRBD1, 5 bases. Trimming took 1 base from V and 4 from J, leaving 7 bases between them. The V gene's germline CDR1 is GTSNPN and CDR2 SVGIG (reference sequence). The CDR3 has 12 residues. The CDR3: CAWSEGATEAFF. The CDR3 DNA reads as TGTGCCTGGAGTGAAGGGGCCACTGAAGCTTTCTTT.

V and J are TRBV6-2 or TRBV6-3 and TRBJ2-7, with D perhaps being TRBD1 or TRBD2 (5 bases each). Trimming stripped 7 bases from V and 2 bases from J, with 9 bases between. The CDR3 runs to 12 residues. The germline V gene has CDR1 MNHEY and CDR2 SVGEGT. The CDR3 nucleotides read TGTGCCAGCATGGGGGAAACCTACGAGCAGTACTTC. Protein: CASMGETYEQYF.

The rearrangement links TRBV28 to TRBJ2-3, with 16 bases that match TRBD2. The J segment lost 2 bases and the V segment lost 5 bases, leaving 7 bases of the junction unmatched. The CDR3 runs 18 residues. Per the germline V gene, CDR1 is MDHEN and CDR2 is SYDVKM. CDR3 residues: CASSGGTSGGGNTDTQYF. In DNA form, the CDR3 reads TGTGCCAGCAGTGGAGGGACTAGCGGGGGGGGGAACACAGATACGCAGTATTTT.

This clonotype was seen just once. This chain joins TRBV20-1 and TRBJ2-3; 9 nucleotides line up with TRBD1. This CDR3 has 14 amino acids. Germline CDR1 DFQATT, CDR2 SNEGSKA (reference sequence). With 4 bases clipped from V and 4 bases from J, the junction kept 6 bases outside the gene matches. Here the CDR3 DNA reads TGCAGTGCTACTCCGGGACAGGGAGCAGATACGCAGTATTTT. Its protein product is CSATPGQGADTQYF.

This clonotype was found a few times. The V call is TRBV19, the J call TRBJ1-3; D may be TRBD1 (5 bases). Germline loops: CDR1 LNHDA, CDR2 SQIVND (reference sequence). The length of the CDR3 is 17 residues. The V gene lost 3 bases and the J gene lost 2 bases, with 17 bases spanning the gap. CDR3 sequence (DNA): TGTGCCAGTAGTATCAACCCTAACAGGTGGACTGGAAACACCATATATTTT. It encodes CASSINPNRWTGNTIYF.

The rearrangement links TRBV11-2 to TRBJ2-3; perhaps TRBD1 as D (6 bases). Germline V gene data show CDR1 as SGHAT and CDR2 as FQNNGV. The CDR3 totals 16 residues. The V gene lost 2 bases and the J gene lost 2 bases, with 14 bases spanning the gap. The DNA for the CDR3 is TGTGCCAGCAGCTTATACCGACAGGCCAACACAGATACGCAGTATTTT. Translating gives CASSLYRQANTDTQYF.

This clonotype was seen at least ten times. The chain employs TRBV7-2 and TRBJ2-1; TRBD1 might be the D (5 bases). Trimming took 1 base from V and 0 from J, leaving 7 bases between them. CDR3 length: 15 amino acids. CDR1 and CDR2 from the germline V gene are SGHTA and FQGNSA. CDR3 in DNA: TGTGCCAGCAGCTTAGGAACAGGCTCCTACAATGAGCAGTTCTTC. Its translation: CASSLGTGSYNEQFF.

The CDR3 coding sequence is TGCGCCAGCAGCCAAGAGAGTGCCCAAGGGGGCTACGAGCAGTACTTC. This translates into CASSQESAQGGYEQYF. The chain recombines TRBV4-1 with TRBJ2-7; D is perhaps TRBD1 (6 bases). V was pared by 0 bases and J by 3 bases, with 15 bases between. The CDR3 covers 16 residues. CDR1 is MGHRA and CDR2 is YSYEKL in the germline V gene.

This clonotype was recorded many times. The chain has TRBV7-6 and TRBJ1-3; D is possibly TRBD1 (5 bases). The CDR3 runs to 15 residues. V was trimmed by 8 bases and J by 4 bases, leaving 18 bases between them. Looked up from germline, CDR1 is SGHVS and CDR2 is FNYEAQ. The CDR3 spells CASGAGTGGGNTIYF. Here the CDR3 DNA reads TGTGCCAGCGGCGCAGGGACCGGTGGGGGAAACACCATATATTTT.

The V and J genes are TRBV28 and TRBJ2-1; 9 bases map to TRBD2. This CDR3 spans 15 amino acids. Germline V lookup: CDR1 MDHEN, CDR2 SYDVKM. V lost 3 bases and J lost 7; bases outside the gene matches: 7. The CDR3 region is CASSFYAGGGNEQFF. The DNA for the CDR3 is TGTGCCAGCAGTTTTTACGCGGGGGGGGGTAATGAGCAGTTCTTC.

V and J are TRBV5-4 and TRBJ1-4; a weak D match, TRBD1 (5 bases). CDR1 and CDR2 from the germline V gene are SGHNT and YYREEE (reference sequence). Deletions cut 0 bases from V and 4 bases from J, with 13 bases between. The CDR3 consists of 16 residues. CDR3 bases: TGTGCCAGCAGCTTGGACGGGGCTACTATTAATGAAAAACTGTTTTTT. Residues: CASSLDGATINEKLFF.